The T cell receptor (beta chain) described here comes from a study of T-cell reconstitution after alpha-beta-depleted transplantation in children. The TCRbeta library was prepared with unique molecular identifiers. A single record per CDR3 protein comes from TCRdb applying MiXCR to the PCR reads. Here the sample spans 210,000 or so distinct CDR3 sequences, roughly a tenth being singletons. In this sample, this clonotype turned up many times. Deletions cut 1 base from V and 2 bases from J, with 7 bases between. CDR3 length: 13 amino acids. Germline loops: CDR1 SGHDT, CDR2 YYEEEE. The rearrangement uses TRBV5-6 and TRBJ2-7; D uncertain. The sequenced sample was PBMCs from the stem cell graft donor, obtained from the stem cell graft. This receptor was obtained from a human donor who donated a stem cell graft to a child with acute lymphoblastic leukemia. CDR3 coding DNA: TGTGCCAGCAGCTTGCATCAGACCTACGAGCAGTACTTC. It yields the protein CASSLHQTYEQYF.